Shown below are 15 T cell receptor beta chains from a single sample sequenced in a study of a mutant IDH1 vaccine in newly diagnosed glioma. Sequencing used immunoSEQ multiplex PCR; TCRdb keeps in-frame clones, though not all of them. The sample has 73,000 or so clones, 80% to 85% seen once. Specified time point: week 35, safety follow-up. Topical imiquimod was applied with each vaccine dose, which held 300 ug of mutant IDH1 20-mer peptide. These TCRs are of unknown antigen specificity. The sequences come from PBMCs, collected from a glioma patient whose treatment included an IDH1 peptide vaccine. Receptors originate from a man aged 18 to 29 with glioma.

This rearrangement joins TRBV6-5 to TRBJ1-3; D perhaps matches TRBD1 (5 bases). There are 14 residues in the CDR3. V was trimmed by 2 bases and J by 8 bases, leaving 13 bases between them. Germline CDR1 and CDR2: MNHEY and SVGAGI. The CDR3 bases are TGTGCCAGCAGTTACCGCCGGGGGACGGACACCATATATTTT. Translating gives CASSYRRGTDTIYF.

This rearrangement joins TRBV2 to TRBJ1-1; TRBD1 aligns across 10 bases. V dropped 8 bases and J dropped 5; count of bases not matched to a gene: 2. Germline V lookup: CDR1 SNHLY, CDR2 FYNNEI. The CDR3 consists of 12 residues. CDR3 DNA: TGTGCCAGCGACAGGGGGCGTACTGAAGCTTTCTTT. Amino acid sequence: CASDRGRTEAFF.

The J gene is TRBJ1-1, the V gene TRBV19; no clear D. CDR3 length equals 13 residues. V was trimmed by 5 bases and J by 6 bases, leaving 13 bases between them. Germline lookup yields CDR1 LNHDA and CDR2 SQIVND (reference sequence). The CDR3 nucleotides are TGTGCCAGTAGTCTGGGCCGAGGGTCTGAAGCTTTCTTT. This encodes CASSLGRGSEAFF.

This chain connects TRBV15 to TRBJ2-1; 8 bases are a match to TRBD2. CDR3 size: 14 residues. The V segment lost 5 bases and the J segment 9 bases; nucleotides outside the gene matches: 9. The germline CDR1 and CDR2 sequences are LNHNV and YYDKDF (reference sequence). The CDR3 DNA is TGTGCCACCAGCGGCGCCGGGACTAGTCTTGAGCAGTTCTTC. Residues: CATSGAGTSLEQFF. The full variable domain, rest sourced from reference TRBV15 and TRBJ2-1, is DAMVIQNPRYQVTQFGKPVTLSCSQTLNHNVMYWYQQKSSQAPKLLFHYYDKDFNNEADTPDNFQSRRPNTSFCFLDIRSPGLGDTAMYLCATSGAGTSLEQFFGPGTRLTVL.

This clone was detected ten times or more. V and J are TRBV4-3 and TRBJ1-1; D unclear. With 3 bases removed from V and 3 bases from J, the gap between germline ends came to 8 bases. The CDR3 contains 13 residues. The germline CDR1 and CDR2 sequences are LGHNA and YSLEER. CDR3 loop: CASSHSGDTEAFF. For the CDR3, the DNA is TGCGCCAGCAGCCATAGCGGGGACACTGAAGCTTTCTTT.

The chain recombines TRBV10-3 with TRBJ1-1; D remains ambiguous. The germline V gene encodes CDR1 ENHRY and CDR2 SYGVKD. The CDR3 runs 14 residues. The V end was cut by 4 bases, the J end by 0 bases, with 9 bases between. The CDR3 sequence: CAISVKDLNTEAFF. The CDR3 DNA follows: TGTGCCATCAGTGTGAAGGACCTGAACACTGAAGCTTTCTTT.

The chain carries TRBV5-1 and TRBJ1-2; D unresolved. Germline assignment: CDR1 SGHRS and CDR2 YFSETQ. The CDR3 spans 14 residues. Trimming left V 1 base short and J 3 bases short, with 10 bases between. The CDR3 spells CASSLRSDYYGYTF. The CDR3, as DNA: TGCGCCAGCAGCTTGCGCAGCGATTACTATGGCTACACCTTC.

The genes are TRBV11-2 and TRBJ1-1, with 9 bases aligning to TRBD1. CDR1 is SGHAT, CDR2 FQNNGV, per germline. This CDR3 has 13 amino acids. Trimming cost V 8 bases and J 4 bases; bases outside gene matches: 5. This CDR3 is CASGLQGATEAFF. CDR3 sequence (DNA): TGTGCCAGCGGCCTACAGGGGGCCACTGAAGCTTTCTTT.

The CDR3 coding sequence is TGTGCCAGCAGTCCCTCGGGACTAGCGGGAGGGCCGAGAGATACGCAGTATTTT. Protein sequence: CASSPSGLAGGPRDTQYF. The chain links TRBV28 to TRBJ2-3, with TRBD2 matching over 16 bases. This CDR3 comprises 18 residues. The junction had 10 bases not matched to a gene; V was cut back by 5 bases and J by 5 bases. From germline, CDR1 is MDHEN and CDR2 SYDVKM.

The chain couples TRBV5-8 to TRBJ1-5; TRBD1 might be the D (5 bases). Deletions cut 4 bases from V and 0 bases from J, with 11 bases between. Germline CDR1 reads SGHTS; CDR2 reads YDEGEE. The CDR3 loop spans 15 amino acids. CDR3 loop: CASSPGTHSNQPQHF. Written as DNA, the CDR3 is TGTGCCAGCAGCCCCGGGACTCATAGCAATCAGCCCCAGCATTTT.

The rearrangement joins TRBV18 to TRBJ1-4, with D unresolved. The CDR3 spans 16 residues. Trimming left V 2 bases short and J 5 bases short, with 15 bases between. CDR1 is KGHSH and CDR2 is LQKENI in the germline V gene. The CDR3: CASSPTSRAANEKLFF. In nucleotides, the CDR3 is TGTGCCAGCTCACCAACTAGCCGGGCAGCGAATGAAAAACTGTTTTTT.

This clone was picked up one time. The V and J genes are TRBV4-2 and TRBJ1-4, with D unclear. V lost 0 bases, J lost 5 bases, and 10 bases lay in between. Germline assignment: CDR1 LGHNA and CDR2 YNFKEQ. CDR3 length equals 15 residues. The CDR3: CASSQDPSGNEKLFF. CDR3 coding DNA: TGTGCCAGCAGCCAAGATCCGTCAGGAAATGAAAAACTGTTTTTT.

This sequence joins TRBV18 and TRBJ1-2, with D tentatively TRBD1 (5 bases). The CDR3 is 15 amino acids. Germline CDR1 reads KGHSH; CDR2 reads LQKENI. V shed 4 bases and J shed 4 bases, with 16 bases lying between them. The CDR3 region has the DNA TGTGCCAGCTCACAAGATCGGTCGGGGGTCTATGGCTACACCTTC. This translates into CASSQDRSGVYGYTF.

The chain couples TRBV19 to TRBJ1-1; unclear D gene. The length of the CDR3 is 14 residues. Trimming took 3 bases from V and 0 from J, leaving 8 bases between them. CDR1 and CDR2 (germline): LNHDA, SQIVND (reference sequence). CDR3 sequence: CASSISSLNTEAFF. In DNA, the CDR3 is TGTGCCAGTAGTATCTCCAGTTTGAACACTGAAGCTTTCTTT.

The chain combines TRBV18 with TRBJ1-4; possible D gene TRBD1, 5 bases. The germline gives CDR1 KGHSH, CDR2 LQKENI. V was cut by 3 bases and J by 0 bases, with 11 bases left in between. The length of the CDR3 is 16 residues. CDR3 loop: CASSPQGLATNEKLFF. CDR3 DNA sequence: TGTGCCAGCTCACCCCAGGGACTCGCAACTAATGAAAAACTGTTTTTT.